These T cell receptor beta chains were read from a single sample in a study of vaccination effects on CD4 cells after COVID-19. The antigens of these receptors remain unknown. Here immunoSEQ multiplex PCR was the method, and the copy in TCRdb shows in-frame clones only, minus some. The table includes tens of thousands of clones, roughly three fifths detected once. The source material was CD4+ T cells from PBMCs cultured without peptide, sampled before COVID-19 vaccination. The source of these receptors is a human donor who received a COVID-19 vaccine. CDR3s include the opening cysteine and the closing phenylalanine or tryptophan. Fields, in order: D gene, V gene, clone size, J gene, CDR3 protein. The D gene is left open where the match is weak. Expanded clones get a size class; other rows say once, few or many, or leave the size out.

TRBD2	TRBV19	-	TRBJ2-3	CASRDPGGAADTQYF
-	TRBV18	-	TRBJ2-7	CASSPGEPYEQYF
TRBD1	TRBV10-3	once	TRBJ2-5	CAVRDSQETQYF
-	TRBV11-3	-	TRBJ1-2	CASSSGHVLHGYTF
TRBD2	TRBV18	-	TRBJ2-3	CASSPLLAGGRDTQYF
-	TRBV6-6	few	TRBJ2-3	CASSPQTPGTTSTDTQYF
-	TRBV19	-	TRBJ1-4	CASTRQNEKLFF
TRBD1	TRBV6-2/TRBV6-3	-	TRBJ1-5	CASSPWDRANQPQHF
TRBD1	TRBV12-5	-	TRBJ1-1	CASGLAGGTEAFF
TRBD2	TRBV15	-	TRBJ2-3	CATSRGVSGGPTDTQYF
TRBD1	TRBV5-1	-	TRBJ1-1	CASSRLTGGANTEAFF
-	TRBV7-2	-	TRBJ2-7	CASSLVVGSVVYSYEQYF
TRBD1	TRBV30	-	TRBJ2-5	CAWSFGQGRETQYF
-	TRBV2	-	TRBJ1-6	CASSDGSPLHF
-	TRBV6-5	-	TRBJ2-7	CASSRTRDLSYEQYF
TRBD2	TRBV18	-	TRBJ2-2	CASSPQPGSGINTGELFF
-	TRBV1	-	TRBJ2-3	CTSSPLGPGDTQYF
-	TRBV7-9	few	TRBJ1-4	CASSLSQAPDEKLFF
-	TRBV5-1	-	TRBJ1-1	CASSSGGGGNTEAFF
-	TRBV5-1	once	TRBJ1-4	CASSLMGLGNEKLFF
-	TRBV2	few	TRBJ2-7	CASSAGQYYEQYF
-	TRBV5-1	-	TRBJ1-2	CASSLAPAYGYTF
-	TRBV19	-	TRBJ1-3	CASSLRRRAGNTIYF